These 23 T cell receptor beta chains were all obtained from the same sample, sequenced in a study of long-term antiretroviral therapy in people with HIV. Assay version v3.0 of immunoSEQ was used, and it was run at survey level. TCRdb's table, derived via immunoSEQ multiplex PCR, lists solely in-frame clones and lacks some. The repertoire holds roughly 15,000 clones, with roughly 84% as singletons. This specimen was unsorted PBMCs, taken 0.4 years after starting antiretroviral therapy. The receptors derive from a man younger than 40 with HIV.

The rearrangement uses TRBV9 and TRBJ2-7; D gene unclear. The CDR3 is made up of 13 amino acids. The V and J ends lost 5 bases and 0 bases respectively, with 9 bases between them. The germline V gene encodes CDR1 SGDLS and CDR2 YYNGEE. The CDR3 spells CASSTDPSYEQYF. CDR3 nucleotide sequence: TGTGCCAGCAGTACTGACCCCTCCTACGAGCAGTACTTC.

This chain uses TRBV4-1 with TRBJ2-1, with 10 bases identical to TRBD2. J gave up 4 bases and V 2 bases, and 5 bases lay outside the gene matches. CDR1 and CDR2 from the germline V gene are MGHRA and YSYEKL. The CDR3 covers 16 residues. The CDR3 loop reads CASSQSAGGAYNEQFF. The CDR3, as DNA: TGCGCCAGCAGCCAATCAGCGGGGGGGGCATACAATGAGCAGTTCTTC.

V is TRBV7-6 and J is TRBJ2-3; 10 nucleotides line up with TRBD2. The germline CDR1 and CDR2 sequences are SGHVS and FNYEAQ. The V segment lost 2 bases and the J segment 0 bases; nucleotides outside the gene matches: 5. The CDR3 totals 17 residues. CDR3 in amino acids: CASSLPSGSTSTDTQYF. The CDR3 region has the DNA TGTGCCAGCAGCTTACCTAGCGGGAGTACTAGCACAGATACGCAGTATTTT.

This clone was picked up one time. The chain uses TRBV7-9 and TRBJ2-2; 9 positions match TRBD2. The trim removed 4 bases at V and 5 bases at J, leaving 8 bases unmatched. CDR3 size: 16 residues. Per germline, CDR1 SEHNR and CDR2 FQNEAQ (reference sequence). The CDR3 DNA reads as TGTGCCAGCAGCTCTAGTAGCGGGAGTCTTACCGGGGAGCTGTTTTTT. Protein: CASSSSSGSLTGELFF. The full variable domain, in which reference TRBV7-9 and TRBJ2-2 provide the parts outside the CDR3, is DTGVSQNPRHKITKRGQNVTFRCDPISEHNRLYWYRQTLGQGPEFLTYFQNEAQLEKSRLLSDRFSAERPKGSFSTLEIQRTEQGDSAMYLCASSSSSGSLTGELFFGEGSRLTVL.

CDR3 sequence: CASSTRQGGYTF. The CDR3 region has the DNA TGTGCCAGTAGTACCCGACAGGGAGGCTACACCTTC. The chain uses TRBV19 and TRBJ1-2; 7 bases are shared with TRBD1. Germline CDR1 and CDR2: LNHDA and SQIVND (reference sequence). CDR3 size: 12 residues. Losses at the gene ends were 4 bases for V and 8 bases for J; bases not matched to a gene: 4.

The J gene is TRBJ2-1, the V gene TRBV5-6; a possible D gene is TRBD1 (5 bases). Deletions cut 2 bases from V and 0 bases from J, with 9 bases between. The CDR3 consists of 15 residues. Germline V gene sequence: CDR1 SGHDT, CDR2 YYEEEE. The CDR3 DNA is TGTGCCAGCAGCTTACAGGACCGCTCCTACAATGAGCAGTTCTTC. Translation gives CASSLQDRSYNEQFF.

Only a few counts were recorded for this clone. The gene calls are TRBV5-1 and TRBJ2-7, with 7 bases aligning to TRBD2. This CDR3 has 14 residues. Germline V lookup: CDR1 SGHRS, CDR2 YFSETQ. V lost 4 bases to trimming and J lost 0 bases; unmatched junction nucleotides: 4. The CDR3 protein is CASSPGLNSYEQYF. The CDR3 region has the DNA TGCGCCAGCAGCCCGGGACTAAACTCCTACGAGCAGTACTTC.

The chain joins TRBV27 to TRBJ2-7; D not resolved. V lost 6 bases and J lost 2, with 8 bases in between. Germline-derived CDR1 and CDR2 are MNHEY and SMNVEV (reference sequence). The CDR3 covers 12 residues. The CDR3 DNA reads as TGTGCCAGCAGGCGTGGTCCCTACGAGCAGTACTTC. Its translation is CASRRGPYEQYF.

The chain joins TRBV29-1 to TRBJ1-1; 11 bases map to TRBD1. Germline values: CDR1 SQVTM, CDR2 ANQGSEA. The V segment lost 7 bases and the J segment 3 bases; nucleotides outside the gene matches: 13. The CDR3 has 16 residues. CDR3 in amino acids: CSALDRGRPKDTEAFF. The CDR3 DNA reads as TGCAGCGCCTTGGACAGGGGGCGCCCCAAGGACACTGAAGCTTTCTTT. Looking up the rest from reference TRBV29-1 and TRBJ1-1 gives the full variable domain: SAVISQKPSRDICQRGTSLTIQCQVDSQVTMMFWYRQQPGQSLTLIATANQGSEATYESGFVIDKFPISRPNLTFSTLTVSNMSPEDSSIYLCSALDRGRPKDTEAFFGQGTRLTVV.

V is TRBV7-9 and J is TRBJ2-3, with D perhaps matching TRBD1 (6 bases). The length of the CDR3 is 15 residues. Per the germline V gene, CDR1 is SEHNR and CDR2 is FQNEAQ (reference sequence). Trimming left V 0 bases short and J 3 bases short, with 10 bases between. The CDR3 DNA reads TGTGCCAGCAGCTTAGCGCGGCAGGGGACAGATACGCAGTATTTT. Encoded protein: CASSLARQGTDTQYF.

This chain uses TRBV4-3 with TRBJ2-4, with TRBD2 matching over 7 bases. V lost 0 bases, J lost 8 bases, and 13 bases stayed unmatched. Germline V gene lookup returns CDR1 LGHNA and CDR2 YSLEER. This CDR3 has 17 amino acids. CDR3 nucleotide sequence: TGCGCCAGCAGCCAAGATCCCGGGCCTAGCGGATGGGACATTCAGTACTTC. As protein: CASSQDPGPSGWDIQYF.

This clone was picked up one time. The V call is TRBV7-9, the J call TRBJ2-7; D is ambiguous. The CDR3 has 15 amino acids. Germline values: CDR1 SEHNR, CDR2 FQNEAQ (reference sequence). Trimming shortened V by 4 bases and J by 2 bases, and 15 bases separated the two germline ends. CDR3 nucleotides: TGTGCCAGCAGCTCCTCCGGCGAGCCACCCTACGAGCAGTACTTC. This sequence encodes CASSSSGEPPYEQYF.

This sequence joins TRBV5-8 and TRBJ1-5, with 7 bases that match TRBD1. Germline V gene lookup returns CDR1 SGHTS and CDR2 YDEGEE. This CDR3 is built from 15 residues. V lost 4 bases, J lost 1 base, and 5 bases stayed unmatched. The CDR3 DNA is TGTGCCAGCAGCGCTGGGACAGTAAGCAATCAGCCCCAGCATTTT. Translating it yields CASSAGTVSNQPQHF.

This chain links TRBV7-8 with TRBJ2-2, with D hard to call. This CDR3 region has 16 residues. The V gene's germline CDR1 is SGHVS and CDR2 FQNEAQ. V was trimmed by 1 base and J by 0 bases, leaving 9 bases between them. CDR3 bases: TGTGCCAGCAGCTTAGAGGTGCTAGCGAACACCGGGGAGCTGTTTTTT. Its protein is CASSLEVLANTGELFF.

This sequence joins TRBV28 and TRBJ2-5; D possibly matches TRBD1 or TRBD2 (5 bases each). Between the trimmed V and J ends, which lost 3 bases and 0 bases, there was a span of 29 bases. Germline V gene lookup returns CDR1 MDHEN and CDR2 SYDVKM. The CDR3 is 21 residues long. The CDR3, as DNA: TGTGCCAGCAGTTTCCCTATGACGATGGGACGGAAAGGGAGTAACCAAGAGACCCAGTACTTC. Protein product: CASSFPMTMGRKGSNQETQYF.

The V and J genes are TRBV5-1 and TRBJ2-5; D uncertain. Deletions cut 0 bases from V and 4 bases from J, with 7 bases between. Germline V gene lookup returns CDR1 SGHRS and CDR2 YFSETQ. The CDR3 runs 13 residues. The CDR3 protein is CASSLEGGETQYF. CDR3 nucleotide sequence: TGCGCCAGCAGCTTGGAAGGCGGAGAGACCCAGTACTTC. Combining the CDR3 with reference TRBV5-1 and TRBJ2-5 gives the whole variable domain KAGVTQTPRYLIKTRGQQVTLSCSPISGHRSVSWYQQTPGQGLQFLFEYFSETQRNKGNFPGRFSGRQFSNSRSEMNVSTLELGDSALYLCASSLEGGETQYFGPGTRLLVL.

This rearrangement joins TRBV18 to TRBJ1-5, with D tentatively TRBD1 (6 bases). Trimming cost V 3 bases and J 4 bases, with 10 bases left between them. The CDR3 totals 14 residues. Per the germline V gene, CDR1 is KGHSH and CDR2 is LQKENI. Written as DNA, the CDR3 is TGTGCCAGCTCACCGGGACACCCGAATCAGCCCCAGCATTTT. It specifies CASSPGHPNQPQHF.

This chain connects TRBV9 to TRBJ2-7; tentatively, D is TRBD2 (8 bases). Trimming left V 0 bases short and J 3 bases short, with 19 bases between. The CDR3 sequence is 17 residues long. Germline CDR1 reads SGDLS; CDR2 reads YYNGEE. The CDR3 loop reads CASSVGSGAGGLYEQYF. In DNA, the CDR3 is TGTGCCAGCAGCGTAGGTAGCGGGGCAGGGGGACTCTACGAGCAGTACTTC.

The rearrangement joins TRBV11-3 to TRBJ2-2; D not resolved. Trimming pared 2 bases from V and 6 bases from J, leaving 7 bases between. The CDR3 has 13 amino acids. Germline V gene data show CDR1 as SGHNT and CDR2 as YENEEA. The CDR3 bases are TGTGCCAGCAGCTTACCCCTCTCCGGGGAGCTGTTTTTT. Protein product: CASSLPLSGELFF. Looking up the rest from reference TRBV11-3 and TRBJ2-2 gives the full variable domain: EAGVVQSPRYKIIEKKQPVAFWCNPISGHNTLYWYLQNLGQGPELLIRYENEEAVDDSQLPKDRFSAERLKGVDSTLKIQPAELGDSAVYLCASSLPLSGELFFGEGSRLTVL.

The chain carries TRBV19 and TRBJ1-3; 7 bases line up with TRBD1. The V segment lost 7 bases and the J segment 1 base; nucleotides outside the gene matches: 7. The length of the CDR3 is 15 residues. The germline gives CDR1 LNHDA, CDR2 SQIVND (reference sequence). In nucleotides, the CDR3 is TGTGCCAGTAATACCCTGACAGGGTCTGGAAACACCATATATTTT. It yields the protein CASNTLTGSGNTIYF.

This clone was detected only a few times. This chain's CDR3 is CASSPGGPSHQPQHF. Here the CDR3 DNA reads TGTGCCAGCAGTCCCGGGGGGCCCTCACATCAGCCCCAGCATTTT. The chain combines TRBV7-2 with TRBJ1-5; TRBD1 might be the D (6 bases). Between the trimmed V and J ends, which lost 6 bases and 5 bases, there was a span of 17 bases. Germline CDR1 SGHTA, CDR2 FQGNSA. CDR3 length: 15 residues.

V and J are TRBV6-4 and TRBJ2-7; 10 positions agree with TRBD2. The V gene end was trimmed by 3 bases and the J gene end by 2 bases; junction bases not matched to a gene: 4. Germline V CDR1 and CDR2: MRHNA, SNTAGT. This CDR3 contains 15 residues. The CDR3 region has the DNA TGTGCCAGCAGTGAGTTCGGGACTAGCGCCTACGAGCAGTACTTC. Encoded protein: CASSEFGTSAYEQYF.

The chain joins TRBV11-2 to TRBJ1-2; tentatively, D is TRBD1 (6 bases). This CDR3 has 16 amino acids. Germline assignment: CDR1 SGHAT and CDR2 FQNNGV. Trimming removed 0 bases at V and 5 bases at J, with 16 bases between. This CDR3 is CASSLDPLDRSYGYTF. The CDR3 bases are TGTGCCAGCAGCTTAGATCCCCTTGACAGGAGTTATGGCTACACCTTC.